What follows describes a single T cell receptor (beta chain). Trimming removed 0 bases from V and 3 bases from J, with 12 bases in between. The CDR3 is made up of 16 amino acids. Germline assignment: CDR1 MNHEY and CDR2 SVGAGI. Primers included in the PCR were 60 Vbeta and 13 Jbeta primers. TCRdb keeps only in-frame clones here, not all; method: immunoSEQ multiplex PCR. The table lists roughly 60,000 clones, approximately 63% of them singletons. These data belong to a study of cytomegalovirus exposure and HLA in healthy donors. The source is a woman aged 55-70 years in good health and CMV-seropositive. The sequenced sample consisted of PBMCs. V and J are TRBV6-5 and TRBJ1-5; maybe TRBD1 (5 bases). The CDR3 sequence is CASSYSGRAINQPQHF. The CDR3, as DNA: TGTGCCAGCAGTTACTCGGGCAGGGCGATCAATCAGCCCCAGCATTTT.